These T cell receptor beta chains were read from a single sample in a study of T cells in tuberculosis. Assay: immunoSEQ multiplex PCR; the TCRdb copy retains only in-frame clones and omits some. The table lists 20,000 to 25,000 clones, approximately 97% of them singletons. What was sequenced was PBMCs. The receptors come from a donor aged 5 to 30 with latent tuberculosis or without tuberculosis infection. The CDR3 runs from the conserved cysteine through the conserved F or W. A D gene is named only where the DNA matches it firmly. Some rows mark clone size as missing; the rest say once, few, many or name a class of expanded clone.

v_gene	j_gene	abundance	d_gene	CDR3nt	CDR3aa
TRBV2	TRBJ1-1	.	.	TGTGCCAGCAGTGAGAACAGGGAAGCTTTCTTT	CASSENREAFF
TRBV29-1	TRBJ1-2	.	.	TGCAGCGTTGGAGACTCTTATGGCTACACCTTC	CSVGDSYGYTF
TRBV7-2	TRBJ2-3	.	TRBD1	TGTGCCAGCAGCTTAGGAGGGACAGGGACAGATACGCAGTATTTT	CASSLGGTGTDTQYF
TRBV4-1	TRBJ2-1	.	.	TGCGCCAGCAGCCAGGTGGGCGATCGTGAGCAGTTCTTC	CASSQVGDREQFF
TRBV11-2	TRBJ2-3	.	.	TGTGCCAGCAGCTTAGATGGACAGTCCACAGATACGCAGTATTTT	CASSLDGQSTDTQYF
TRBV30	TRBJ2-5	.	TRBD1	TGTGCCTGGAGTGTACAGGGACAGGGGGAAGAGACCCAGTACTTC	CAWSVQGQGEETQYF
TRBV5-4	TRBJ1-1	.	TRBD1	TGTGCCAGCAGCCCGCGGACAGGGGGCATCACTGAAGCTTTCTTT	CASSPRTGGITEAFF
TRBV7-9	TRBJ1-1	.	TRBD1	TGTGCCAGCAGCTTGGGACAGGGGGATACTGAAGCTTTCTTT	CASSLGQGDTEAFF
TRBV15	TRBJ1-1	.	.	TGTGCCACCAGCAGAGTTCTACTGTCAGGGGATGAAGCTTTCTTT	CATSRVLLSGDEAFF
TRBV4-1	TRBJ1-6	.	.	TGCGCCAGCAGCCAAGATGGGGTAACGAAATTGGGGGGGAGCTCCTATAATTCACCCCTCCACTTT	CASSQDGVTKLGGSSYNSPLHF
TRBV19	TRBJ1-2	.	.	TGTGCCAGTAGTATCGGGGGGACCTTGTATGGCTACACCTTC	CASSIGGTLYGYTF
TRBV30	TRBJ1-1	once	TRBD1	TGTGCCTGGTCTTGGGACAGAGGAGCTTTCTTT	CAWSWDRGAFF
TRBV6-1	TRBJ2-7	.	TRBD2	TGTGCCACCGCAAGCGGGGCCCCCTACGAGCAGTACTTC	CATASGAPYEQYF
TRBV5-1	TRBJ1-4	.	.	TGCGCCAGCAGCTTGGGTGCAGGGAGGGGTGAAAAACTGTTTTTT	CASSLGAGRGEKLFF
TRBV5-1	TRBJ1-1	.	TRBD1	TGCGCCAGCAGCGTTGGACAGGGCGTTTACACTGAAGCTTTCTTT	CASSVGQGVYTEAFF
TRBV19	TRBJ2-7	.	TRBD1	TGTGCCAGTAGTATAGTGGCGGGACAGGGCTACGAGCAGTACTTC	CASSIVAGQGYEQYF
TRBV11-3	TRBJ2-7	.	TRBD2	TGTGCCAGCAGCTCCCCTAGCGGGAGTTGGTACGAGCAGTACTTC	CASSSPSGSWYEQYF
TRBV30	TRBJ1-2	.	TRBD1	TGTGCCTGGAGGACACAGGGGCTGTATGGCTACACCTTC	CAWRTQGLYGYTF
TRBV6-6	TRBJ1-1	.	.	TGTGCCAGCAGTTACTCTTCAGGGCACACTGAAGCTTTCTTT	CASSYSSGHTEAFF
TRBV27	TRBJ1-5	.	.	TGTGCCAGCAGTAGGCCAGGGCCAGCTCAGCCCCAGCATTTT	CASSRPGPAQPQHF
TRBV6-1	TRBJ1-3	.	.	TGTGCCAGCAGTGAAGCGGGCGGAAACACCATATATTTT	CASSEAGGNTIYF
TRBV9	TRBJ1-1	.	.	TGTGCCAGCAGCGTAGAAGCGGTGAACACTGAAGCTTTCTTT	CASSVEAVNTEAFF
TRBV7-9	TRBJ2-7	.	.	TGTGCCAGCAGCTCCGAAACAGAATATTACGAGCAGTACTTC	CASSSETEYYEQYF
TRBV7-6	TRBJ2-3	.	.	TGTGCCAGCAGCCCCATCAGGGGGGTAGGGACAGATACGCAGTATTTT	CASSPIRGVGTDTQYF
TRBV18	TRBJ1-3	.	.	TGTGCCAGCTCACCTGGGACACCCGACACCATATATTTT	CASSPGTPDTIYF
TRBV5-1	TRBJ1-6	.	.	TGCGCCAGCAGCTTAGGACAAGTCAGTAATTCACCCCTCCACTTT	CASSLGQVSNSPLHF
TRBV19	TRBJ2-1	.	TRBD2	TGTGCCAGTAGTCGTGGGACTAGCGGGAGTAGTACCTACAATGAGCAGTTCTTC	CASSRGTSGSSTYNEQFF
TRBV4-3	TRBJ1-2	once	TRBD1	TGCGCCAGCAGCCCCGGAGACCTCGACAGGGGATATGGCTACACCTTC	CASSPGDLDRGYGYTF
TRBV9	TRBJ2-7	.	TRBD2	TGTGCCAGCAGCGAGGGACTAGCGGGGACCTACGAGCAGTACTTC	CASSEGLAGTYEQYF